This TCR beta chain was profiled in a study of T cell responses to AZD1222 COVID-19 vaccine. Study results and limitations: Only five or six AZD1222 recipients tested seropositive at baseline.

Pooled together were second doses at about 4 or about 12 weeks. Data came from immunoSEQ multiplex PCR; TCRdb stores just in-frame clones and leaves some out. The sample yields approximately 84,000 clones, around 85% seen once. Comments on this clone: Its antigen is unidentified.

CDR1 MNHEY and CDR2 SVGAGI come from the germline V gene. CDR3 length: 14 amino acids. V lost 2 bases, J lost 6 bases, and 14 bases lay in between. This chain links TRBV6-5 with TRBJ2-7; D not certain. Sample: peripheral blood, taken 28 days after the second AZD1222 dose. The receptor was derived from an adult who received the AZD1222 COVID-19 vaccine. In DNA, the CDR3 is TGTGCCAGCAGTTACGGCGGAAGGTTCGGCGAGCAGTACTTC. Its protein is CASSYGGRFGEQYF.